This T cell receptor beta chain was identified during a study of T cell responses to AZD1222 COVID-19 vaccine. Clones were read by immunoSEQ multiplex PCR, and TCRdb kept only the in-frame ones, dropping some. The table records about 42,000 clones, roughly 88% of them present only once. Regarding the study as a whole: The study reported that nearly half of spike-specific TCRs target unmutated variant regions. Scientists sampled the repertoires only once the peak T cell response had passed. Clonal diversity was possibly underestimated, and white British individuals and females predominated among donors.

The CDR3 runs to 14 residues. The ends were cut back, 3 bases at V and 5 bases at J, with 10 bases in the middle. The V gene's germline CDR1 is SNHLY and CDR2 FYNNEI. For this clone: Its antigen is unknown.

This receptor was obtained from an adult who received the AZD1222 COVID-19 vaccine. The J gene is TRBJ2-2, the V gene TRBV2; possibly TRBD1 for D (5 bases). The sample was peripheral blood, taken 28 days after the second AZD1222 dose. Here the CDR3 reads CASSEVRDTGELFF. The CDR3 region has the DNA TGTGCCAGCAGTGAGGTCAGGGATACCGGGGAGCTGTTTTTT.